The sequence of this TCR beta chain was determined in a study of shared clonotypes between healthy human individuals. Whole-study context: Three plates were used per donor for CD4 naive, three for CD4 memory, two for CD8 naive and one for CD8 memory.

Per the germline V gene, CDR1 is SGHDT and CDR2 is YYEEEE. V gave up 0 bases and J gave up 0 bases, with 15 bases separating them. The CDR3 sequence is 17 residues long. The assay used deep level. The assay was immunoSEQ multiplex PCR, and TCRdb's table has in-frame clones only and misses some. The sample includes hundreds of thousands of clones, roughly 96% of them seen just once. With respect to this clone: Its specificity is unknown.

Naive CD8 cells were CD45RO-negative, positively selected for CCR7, excluding terminally differentiated effector memory CD45RA+ cells. Broader study findings: Rarefaction indicated that sorted-subset sequencing remained incomplete although depth was large. Larger richness was generally estimated for naive than memory subsets.

The J gene is TRBJ1-1, the V gene TRBV5-6, with TRBD1 as a possible D gene (5 bases). The sample comprised naive CD8+ T cells sorted from blood. The clonotype originates from a young woman in good health. The chain's CDR3 is CASSLGDSIPMNTEAFF. CDR3 in DNA: TGTGCCAGCAGCTTGGGGGACTCGATACCAATGAACACTGAAGCTTTCTTT.